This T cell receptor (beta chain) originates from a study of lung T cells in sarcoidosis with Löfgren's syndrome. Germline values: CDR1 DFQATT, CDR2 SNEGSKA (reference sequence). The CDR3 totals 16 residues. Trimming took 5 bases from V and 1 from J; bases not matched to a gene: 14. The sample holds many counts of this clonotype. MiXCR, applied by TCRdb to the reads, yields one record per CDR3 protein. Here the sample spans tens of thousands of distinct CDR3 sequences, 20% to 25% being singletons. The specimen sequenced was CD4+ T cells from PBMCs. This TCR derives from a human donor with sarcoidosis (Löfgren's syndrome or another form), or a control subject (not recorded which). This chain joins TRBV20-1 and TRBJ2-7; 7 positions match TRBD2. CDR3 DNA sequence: TGCAGTGCTCAACTGCCCGGACTAGACCGATCCTACGAGCAGTACTTC. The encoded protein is CSAQLPGLDRSYEQYF.